This record concerns one T cell receptor beta chain sequence. It has no known antigen specificity. The input lacks base qualities; no much larger clone sits a single base away. Synthetic TCR analog templates were spiked into each PCR so that absolute template abundance could be estimated from read counts. The immunoSEQ assay used bias-controlled V and J gene primers to amplify TCRbeta CDR3 regions from genomic DNA. Sequencing of rearranged TCRbeta segments was done at approximately 20X coverage. As for the original processing: Sequencing errors were corrected by clustering, and CDR3s were annotated against IMGT so that V, D and J genes could be assigned. Out-of-frame and stop-codon sequences were excluded, and only productive TCRbeta rearrangements were used in downstream analyses. Clonality was calculated as one minus the Shannon entropy normalized by the log of the number of unique productive sequences. Clones differing between time points or between blood and tumor were identified using Fisher's exact test with Benjamini-Hochberg correction, with an adjusted p below 0.01 applied as the threshold. TCRdb's version of the immuneACCESS table is confined to in-frame rearrangements and falls short of the full clone set. An unresolved V gene accounts for under half of the shortfall where checked; the remainder is of unknown origin. V and J calls and clone size are as listed in that table; D and trimming were resolved from the DNA. The sample table shows about 120,000 clones, and more than 85% are seen once. Of the sample, 1.7% is held by the ten largest clones.

This sample's time point label indicates: peripheral blood 6 weeks after treatment start. The cohort included about 30 patients with locally advanced or metastatic urothelial carcinoma who were treated at Memorial Sloan Kettering on a trial protocol. Peripheral blood mononuclear cells were collected pretreatment and during treatment, at between 1 and 8 total time points per patient. The Qiagen DNeasy Blood extraction kit was used to purify genomic DNA from total PBMCs and tumor samples. PBMCs were collected pretreatment and during treatment and were isolated and stored as previously described. The sample is drawn from a study of PD-L1 blockade in urothelial cancer (dated by TCRdb to the late 2010s). Regarding the research as a whole: All patients started therapy at some point between 2014 and 2016 and received atezolizumab 1,200 mg intravenously every 3 weeks. About 90% of the 29 patients were identified as males with urothelial cancer of bladder origin, and a prior smoking history was reported by 18 of 29 patients. An ECOG performance status of 0 or 1 was recorded for the patients, and 0 to 3 prior chemotherapy regimens had been received by the patients. Blood samples were analyzed at 3 weeks after treatment start (second dose) and at 6 weeks after treatment start. Blood samples gave median yields of around 150,000 T cells and more than 80,000 unique TCRs, along with a median clonality of approximately 0.084. The study was an exploratory multi-omic analysis of somatic, immune and clinical correlates of response to PD-L1 blockade with atezolizumab in urothelial cancer. Pretreatment tumor samples, along with matched peripheral blood serially collected before and after atezolizumab treatment, were subjected to TCR sequencing. Durable clinical benefit was defined as progression-free survival longer than 6 months, and TCR features were also tested against progression-free and overall survival. In the same patients, whole exome sequencing and RNA sequencing of pretreatment tumors were performed in addition to TCR sequencing. Under 10 patients achieved durable clinical benefit and approximately 20 did not. Some 30 patients had pretreatment blood TCR-seq, 24 had at least one posttreatment blood collection, and 24 had tumor TCR-seq. Overall results and qualifications from the work: Because of the small sample size (n = 29) and the many exploratory analyses performed, the results are intended to be regarded as hypothesis-generating. At 3 weeks after the start of treatment, tumor-associated TCR clones in peripheral blood had expanded more in patients with durable benefit (n ≈ 20, p = 0.022). Improved progression-free and overall survival was associated with having pretreatment peripheral blood TCR clonality below the median.

V is cut back by 2 bases and J by 5 bases, with 5 bases in the junction unmatched. From the cysteine up to the phenylalanine, the CDR3 has a length of 16 residues. Solely the CDR3 DNA is kept, with 48 bases framed from the first base. CDR1 MNHEY and CDR2 SVGAGI were looked up in the germline V gene. Recombination connected TRBV6-5 to TRBJ2-2, with 10 bases matching TRBD2. The sample consisted of PBMCs, taken around atezolizumab (anti-PD-L1) treatment. This TCR came from a man in his sixties with urothelial cancer. The CDR3 corresponds to CASSYSLAGVTGELFF. The sequenced DNA is TGTGCCAGCAGTTACAGCCTAGCGGGGGTGACCGGGGAGCTGTTTTTT.